Here is one T cell receptor (beta chain) with its context. Antigen specificity is unknown. This entry is derived from a study of blood T cells in healthy people across ages. Whole-study findings and limits: Researchers report that TCR beta diversity correlated strongly with naive T cell percentage.

V shed 10 bases and J 2 bases; nucleotides not matched to a gene: 6. CDR1 is KGHDR, CDR2 SFDVKD, per germline. The CDR3 spans 14 residues. Isolated PBMCs totaled at least 7 million in each sample. Combining a sample-barcoded 5' primer with a J-beta primer mix, a second PCR ran for about 7 to 11 cycles. One entry per CDR3 protein results from TCRdb running MiXCR on the 5' RACE reads. The table lists about 1 million distinct CDR3 sequences, approximately 26% of them singletons. The sample also formed part of further work on T cells of mothers and their children. That report notes: Donors comprised three healthy Caucasian mothers plus their six children.

The sequencing input was blood. J is TRBJ2-3 and V is TRBV24-1; TRBD1 matches 9 bases. This clonotype was obtained from a girl aged 2 to 9 in good health. CDR3 region: CATNRGRDTDTQYF. CDR3 coding DNA: TGTGCCACTAACAGGGGGCGCGACACAGATACGCAGTATTTT.